This T cell receptor (beta chain) was found in a study of shared clonotypes between healthy human individuals. Whole-study context: Donors consisted of two women and a few men between 18 and 49. Three CD4 naive, three CD4 memory, two CD8 naive and one CD8 memory plate were used per donor.

This clone was detected once. Its target is unknown. Several immunoSEQ 96-well plates shared each subset's DNA, each plate a replicate. Sequenced by immunoSEQ multiplex PCR; TCRdb stores in-frame clones only, minus some. The sample contains a few hundred thousand clones, more than 95% of which appear only once. The CDR3 consists of 16 residues. Study-wide points: Generation probabilities were higher for clonotypes shared across all four sorted-subset donors than for unshared ones.

The source material was naive CD4+ T cells sorted from blood. Subset indicated: CD45RA+ positively selected. The J gene is TRBJ2-7, the V gene TRBV21-1; the D segment call TRBD1 is taken from the table without a DNA check. TRBV21-1 constitutes a pseudogene. The receptor was derived from a woman in her 30s in good health. CDR3 sequence: CASSKALWDRIYEQYF. CDR3 sequence (DNA): TGTGCCAGCAGCAAAGCGCTTTGGGACAGGATCTACGAGCAGTACTTC.